One sample yielded the 5 T cell receptor beta chains listed below, sequenced in a study of neoadjuvant anti-PD-1 for oral cavity cancer. Time point: after neoadjuvant nivolumab, at surgical resection. Sequencing used immunoSEQ multiplex PCR; TCRdb keeps in-frame clones, though not all of them. The sample includes roughly 13,000 clones, about three quarters of them seen just once. The material was PBMCs, obtained after nivolumab (anti-PD-1) treatment. The receptors stem from a person aged 35 to 85 with oral cavity squamous cell carcinoma.

The rearrangement uses TRBV29-1 and TRBJ1-2, with D hard to call. The V end was cut by 2 bases, the J end by 4 bases, with 14 bases between. Germline values: CDR1 SQVTM, CDR2 ANQGSEA. The CDR3 sequence is 14 residues long. The CDR3 loop reads CSVELDPIIYGYTF. CDR3 bases: TGCAGCGTTGAATTAGACCCCATAATCTATGGCTACACCTTC.

The table lists this clone with a few counts. The J gene is TRBJ1-5, the V gene TRBV28; D gene uncertain. From germline, CDR1 is MDHEN and CDR2 SYDVKM. With 2 bases removed from V and 0 bases from J, the gap between germline ends came to 8 bases. The CDR3 covers 15 residues. This chain's CDR3 is CASSLNQYSNQPQHF. CDR3 nucleotides: TGTGCCAGCAGTTTAAACCAATATAGCAATCAGCCCCAGCATTTT.

This rearrangement joins TRBV5-4 to TRBJ1-1, with D possibly TRBD1 on 5 matching bases. The CDR3 is made up of 15 amino acids. The germline CDR1 and CDR2 sequences are SGHNT and YYREEE (reference sequence). V lost 0 bases, J lost 0 bases, and 9 bases lay in between. CDR3 bases: TGTGCCAGCAGCTTGGCGGCAGGGATGAACACTGAAGCTTTCTTT. Its protein is CASSLAAGMNTEAFF.

This sequence joins TRBV29-1 and TRBJ2-7; perhaps TRBD1 as D (6 bases). Trimming cost V 7 bases and J 3 bases, with 16 bases left between them. The CDR3 length is 13 residues. Germline loops: CDR1 SQVTM, CDR2 ANQGSEA. DNA of the CDR3: TGCAGCGCCCTAGACAGGAGGTTCTACGAGCAGTACTTC. Residues: CSALDRRFYEQYF.

The chain combines TRBV7-8 with TRBJ2-5; D is perhaps TRBD1 (5 bases). V lost 2 bases to trimming and J lost 1 base, with 11 bases between them. The CDR3 is 15 amino acids. The germline gives CDR1 SGHVS, CDR2 FQNEAQ. The CDR3 reads CASSLLQGRQETQYF. CDR3 DNA: TGTGCCAGCAGCTTATTGCAGGGCCGCCAAGAGACCCAGTACTTC.